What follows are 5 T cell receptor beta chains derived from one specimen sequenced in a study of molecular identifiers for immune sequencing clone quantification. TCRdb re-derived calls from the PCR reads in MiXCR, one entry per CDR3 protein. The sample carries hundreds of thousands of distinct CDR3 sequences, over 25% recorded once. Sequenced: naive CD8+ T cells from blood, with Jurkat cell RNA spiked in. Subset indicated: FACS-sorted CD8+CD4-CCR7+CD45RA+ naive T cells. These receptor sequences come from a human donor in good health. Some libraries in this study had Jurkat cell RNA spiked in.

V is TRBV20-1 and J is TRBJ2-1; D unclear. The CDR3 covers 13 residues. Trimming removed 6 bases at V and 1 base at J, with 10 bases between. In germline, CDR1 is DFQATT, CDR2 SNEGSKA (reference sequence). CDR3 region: CSAFLTSYNEQFF. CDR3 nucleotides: TGCAGTGCGTTTCTTACTTCCTACAATGAGCAGTTCTTC.

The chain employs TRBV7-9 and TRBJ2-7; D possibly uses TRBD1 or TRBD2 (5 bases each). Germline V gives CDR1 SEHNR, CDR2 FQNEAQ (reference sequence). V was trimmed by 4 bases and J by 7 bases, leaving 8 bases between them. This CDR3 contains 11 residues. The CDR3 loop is CASSWDGEQYF. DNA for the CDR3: TGTGCCAGCAGCTGGGACGGAGAGCAGTACTTC.

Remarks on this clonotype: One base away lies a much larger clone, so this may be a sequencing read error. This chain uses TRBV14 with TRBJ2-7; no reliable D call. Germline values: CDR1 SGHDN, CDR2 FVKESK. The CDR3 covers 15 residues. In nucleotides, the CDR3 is TGTGCCAGCAGCCAAGATCGGTCGCCGTACTACGCGCAGTACTTC. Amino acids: CASSQDRSPYYAQYF.

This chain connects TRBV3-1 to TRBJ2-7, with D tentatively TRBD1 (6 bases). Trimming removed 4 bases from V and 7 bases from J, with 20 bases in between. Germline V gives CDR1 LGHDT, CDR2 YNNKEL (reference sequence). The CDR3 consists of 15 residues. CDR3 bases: TGTGCCAGCAGCCCCCACCGGGACATAGTACGAGAGCAGTACTTC. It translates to CASSPHRDIVREQYF.

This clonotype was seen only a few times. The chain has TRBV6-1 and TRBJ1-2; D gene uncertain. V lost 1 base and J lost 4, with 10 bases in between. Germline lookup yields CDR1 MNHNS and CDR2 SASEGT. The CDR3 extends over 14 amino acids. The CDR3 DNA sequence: TGTGCCAGCAGTGAAGGCGAATGGAGCTATGGCTACACCTTC. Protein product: CASSEGEWSYGYTF.